A selection of T cell receptor beta chains follows, all from one sample in a study of shared clonotypes between healthy human individuals. This table comes from immunoSEQ multiplex PCR, and its TCRdb copy is limited to in-frame clones, with some not included. The sample lists 2 million or so clones; over 85% were seen once. The sample comprised naive CD4+ T cells sorted from blood. These receptors were taken from a man between 18 and 29 years old in good health. Each CDR3 is given with its conserved first and last residue. Fields, in order: D gene, V gene, J gene, clone size, CDR3 protein, CDR3 DNA. D genes are given only for firm matches. Clone size is not always given. Where it is, it says once, few, many or a class for expanded clones.

.	TRBV18	TRBJ1-2	.	CASSGSRAEGGYTF	TGTGCCAGCTCCGGGTCCCGGGCAGAAGGGGGCTACACCTTC
TRBD1	TRBV5-6	TRBJ2-7	.	CASSSGQGSSYEQYF	TGTGCCAGCAGCAGCGGACAGGGCAGCTCCTACGAGCAGTACTTC
TRBD1	TRBV7-9	TRBJ1-1	.	CASSLDGTGAPEAFF	TGTGCCAGCAGCTTAGATGGGACAGGGGCACCGGAAGCTTTCTTT
.	TRBV2	TRBJ2-7	once	CAGGTAYEQYF	TGTGCCGGCGGGACAGCATACGAGCAGTACTTC
TRBD1	TRBV19	TRBJ1-5	.	CASSLLPDRVGFQPQHF	TGTGCCAGTAGTCTCCTCCCCGACAGGGTCGGGTTTCAGCCCCAGCATTTT
.	TRBV9	TRBJ2-6	.	CASSVAGTGANVLTF	TGTGCCAGCAGCGTAGCAGGGACTGGGGCCAACGTCCTGACTTTC
.	TRBV7-2	TRBJ2-5	.	CASSPGFGETQYF	TGTGCCAGCAGCCCGGGATTCGGGGAGACCCAGTACTTC
TRBD2	TRBV6-5	TRBJ2-3	.	CASQSGGSPDTQYF	TGTGCCAGCCAATCGGGGGGGAGCCCAGATACGCAGTATTTT
TRBD2	TRBV4-1	TRBJ2-1	.	CASSQDGTSGATSVRQFF	TGCGCCAGCAGCCAAGATGGGACTAGCGGGGCCACTTCGGTTAGACAGTTCTTC
TRBD2	TRBV10-1	TRBJ2-1	.	CASSEPGTSGFYNEQFF	TGCGCCAGCAGTGAGCCTGGGACTAGCGGGTTCTACAATGAGCAGTTCTTC
.	TRBV7-2	TRBJ2-1	.	CASSPIAYNEQFF	TGTGCCAGCAGCCCTATAGCCTACAATGAGCAGTTCTTC
TRBD2	TRBV4-1	TRBJ2-5	once	CASSQDPSGRMETQYF	TGCGCCAGCAGCCAAGATCCGAGCGGGAGAATGGAGACCCAGTACTTC
.	TRBV9	TRBJ2-2	.	CASSVRGSNTGELFF	TGTGCCAGCAGCGTAAGGGGATCGAACACCGGGGAGCTGTTTTTT
TRBD1	TRBV19	TRBJ1-5	few	CASTGGRYNQPQHF	TGTGCCAGTACAGGGGGCCGATACAATCAGCCCCAGCATTTT
.	TRBV30	TRBJ2-1	.	CAWSPGTQQFF	TGTGCCTGGAGTCCCGGGACCCAACAGTTCTTC
.	TRBV6-5	TRBJ1-1	once	CASSFLDPSNTEAFF	TGTGCCAGCAGTTTCTTAGACCCTTCGAACACTGAAGCTTTCTTT
.	TRBV4-3	TRBJ1-4	.	CASSLGASNEKLFF	TGCGCCAGCTCCTTGGGGGCTTCTAATGAAAAACTGTTTTTT
TRBD2	TRBV5-6	TRBJ2-5	.	CASSLYSGMRQETQYF	TGTGCCAGCAGCTTGTACAGCGGGATGAGGCAAGAGACCCAGTACTTC
.	TRBV27	TRBJ1-1	.	CASSLLGGNTEAFF	TGTGCCAGCAGTTTATTAGGGGGGAACACTGAAGCTTTCTTT
TRBD2	TRBV4-3	TRBJ2-3	.	CASSQGPSGTSTDTQYF	TGCGCCAGCAGCCAAGGGCCTAGCGGGACTAGCACAGATACGCAGTATTTT
.	TRBV14	TRBJ2-2	.	CASSFGGGASGELFF	TGTGCCAGCAGCTTTGGCGGGGGCGCTTCCGGGGAGCTGTTTTTT
TRBD1	TRBV5-1	TRBJ2-5	.	CASSLTGGGETQYF	TGCGCCAGCAGCTTGACAGGGGGCGGAGAGACCCAGTACTTC
.	TRBV5-4	TRBJ2-5	.	CASSFSEGKTQYF	TGTGCCAGCAGCTTTAGTGAGGGAAAGACCCAGTACTTC
TRBD1	TRBV5-1	TRBJ2-5	.	CASSLGTGNQETQYF	TGCGCCAGCAGCCTAGGGACAGGGAATCAAGAGACCCAGTACTTC
.	TRBV4-1	TRBJ1-4	.	CASSQDPQGRGEKLFF	TGCGCCAGCAGCCAAGACCCCCAGGGGAGAGGGGAAAAACTGTTTTTT
.	TRBV12-5	TRBJ1-1	.	CASSWGPTEAFF	TGTGCTAGTTCCTGGGGTCCCACTGAAGCTTTCTTT